This TCR beta chain came from a study of siplizumab effects on memory and regulatory T cells. Study-level results: Whether proliferating Tregs in siplizumab cultures suppress was not functionally confirmed. The mean Treg-derived percentage of mappable alloreactive CD4+ clones was about 70% with siplizumab compared with roughly 26% in controls.

A note on this clone: The antigen remains unidentified.

V was trimmed by 0 bases and J by 4 bases, leaving 9 bases between them. The CDR3 totals 13 residues. The germline V gene has CDR1 GTSNPN and CDR2 SVGIG (reference sequence). Sequenced by immunoSEQ multiplex PCR; TCRdb stores in-frame clones only, minus some. The table records under 150,000 clones, about 94% of them present only once. The sample was non-Treg CD4+ T cells sorted from blood. The V gene is TRBV30, the J gene TRBJ1-1, with D hard to call. This clonotype was sampled from a human donor in good health. The CDR3 loop is CAWSVTVSTEAFF. The CDR3, as DNA: TGTGCCTGGAGTGTCACAGTGAGCACTGAAGCTTTCTTT.